This T cell receptor (beta chain) derives from a study of shared clonotypes between healthy human individuals. General observations from the study: Relative to clonotypes present in all four donors, those not shared had lower generation probabilities.

The naive CD8 subset, CD45RO-negative cells positively selected for CCR7, excluded terminally differentiated effector memory CD45RA+ cells. Caucasian adults residing in Nashville, Tennessee made up all the donors. Assay used: immunoSEQ multiplex PCR; TCRdb lists only in-frame clones, some missing. In the table there are about 590,000 clones, nearly 97% of which are singletons. The CDR3 runs 14 residues. Per the germline V gene, CDR1 is SNHLY and CDR2 is FYNNEI. Trimming took 3 bases from V and 1 from J, leaving 9 bases between them. In the case of this clone: The antigen is unknown.

J is TRBJ1-1 and V is TRBV2, with unresolved D. The TCR comes from a woman aged 25 to 39 in good health. Sequenced: naive CD8+ T cells sorted from blood. CDR3: CASSDWSGNTEAFF. CDR3 bases: TGTGCCAGCAGTGATTGGAGCGGGAACACTGAAGCTTTCTTT.